This entry lists 21 T cell receptor beta chains sequenced from one sample in a study of memory B cells and T cells in multiple sclerosis. Clones were sequenced by immunoSEQ multiplex PCR, and TCRdb holds only the in-frame ones, with some missing. Of 12,000 to 15,000 clones listed, roughly two thirds are singletons. Sequencing input: memory (CD45RO+) CD4+ T cells from blood. Receptors originate from a human donor with multiple sclerosis.

The chain carries TRBV2 and TRBJ1-2, with 11 positions matching TRBD1. CDR3 length: 14 residues. Trimming at V came to 4 bases and at J to 4 bases, leaving 2 bases not matched to a gene. The germline V gene encodes CDR1 SNHLY and CDR2 FYNNEI. CDR3 residues: CASSGGTGGYGYTF. CDR3 coding DNA: TGTGCCAGCAGTGGGGGGACAGGGGGCTATGGCTACACCTTC.

This chain's CDR3 is CASQDRGGIQPQHF. DNA for the CDR3: TGTGCCAGTCAAGACAGGGGGGGGATTCAGCCCCAGCATTTT. This sequence joins TRBV28 and TRBJ1-5; 9 nucleotides agree with TRBD1. The germline CDR1 and CDR2 sequences are MDHEN and SYDVKM. The CDR3 covers 14 residues. V dropped 9 bases and J dropped 6; count of bases not matched to a gene: 9.

The gene calls are TRBV5-6 and TRBJ1-1; possible D gene TRBD1, 5 bases. The germline V and J ends were trimmed by 7 bases and 2 bases, with 15 bases remaining between them. Germline loops: CDR1 SGHDT, CDR2 YYEEEE. This CDR3 region has 14 residues. The CDR3 DNA reads as TGTGCCAGCTTAGGTGGGGCACTCAACACTGAAGCTTTCTTT. As protein: CASLGGALNTEAFF.

This clone is classed as medium-sized. The genes are TRBV5-1 and TRBJ2-1; TRBD2 matches 8 bases. This CDR3 is built from 15 residues. V trimming: 0 bases; J trimming: 5 bases; junction bases outside the gene matches: 4. Looked up from germline, CDR1 is SGHRS and CDR2 is YFSETQ. The CDR3 spells CASSLEGTSDNEQFF. The CDR3 DNA is TGCGCCAGCAGCTTGGAAGGGACTAGTGACAATGAGCAGTTCTTC.

V gene TRBV5-1 combines with J gene TRBJ2-1; D may be TRBD1 (5 bases). V shed 0 bases and J shed 3 bases, with 10 bases lying between them. Germline-derived CDR1 and CDR2 are SGHRS and YFSETQ. This CDR3 is built from 15 residues. The CDR3 sequence: CASSLEGADYNEQFF. CDR3 DNA: TGCGCCAGCAGCTTGGAAGGGGCGGACTACAATGAGCAGTTCTTC.

The chain couples TRBV6-1 to TRBJ2-3; D gene uncertain. Germline CDR1 is MNHNS and CDR2 is SASEGT. The CDR3 sequence is 14 residues long. Trimming took 7 bases from V and 0 from J, leaving 11 bases between them. CDR3 sequence reads: CASKEIASTDTQYF. CDR3 nucleotides: TGTGCCAGCAAGGAGATTGCTAGCACAGATACGCAGTATTTT.

CDR3 residues: CASSFLGTGENSPLHF. The CDR3 DNA follows: TGCGCCAGCAGCTTCCTTGGGACAGGGGAAAATTCACCCCTCCACTTT. The chain links TRBV5-1 to TRBJ1-6; 10 bases match TRBD1. The CDR3 extends over 16 amino acids. The germline gives CDR1 SGHRS, CDR2 YFSETQ. V lost 2 bases to trimming and J lost 7 bases; unmatched junction nucleotides: 6.

CDR3 residues: CASSDSGFYGYTF. Written as DNA, the CDR3 is TGTGCCAGCAGTGATTCAGGGTTCTATGGCTACACCTTC. This rearrangement joins TRBV2 to TRBJ1-2; D might be TRBD1 (5 bases). The CDR3 contains 13 residues. The germline gives CDR1 SNHLY, CDR2 FYNNEI. Trimming pared 3 bases from V and 4 bases from J, leaving 9 bases between.

CDR3 loop: CASSERFPGSGGSPLHF. The CDR3 nucleotides are TGTGCCAGCAGTGAAAGGTTTCCAGGGTCCGGGGGTTCACCCCTCCACTTT. This chain connects TRBV6-1 to TRBJ1-6, with D maybe TRBD1 (5 bases). The length of the CDR3 is 17 residues. Germline V gene sequence: CDR1 MNHNS, CDR2 SASEGT. The V and J ends lost 2 bases and 9 bases respectively, with 20 bases between them.

This clone has only a few counts. V is TRBV6-5 and J is TRBJ1-6; no clear D gene. Trimming shortened V by 7 bases and J by 10 bases, and 11 bases separated the two germline ends. This CDR3 is built from 12 residues. Germline lookup yields CDR1 MNHEY and CDR2 SVGAGI. In DNA, the CDR3 is TGTGCCAGCAACGACCCAGGATCACCCCTCCACTTT. Amino acid sequence: CASNDPGSPLHF.

The rearrangement links TRBV6-5 to TRBJ1-2; no reliable D call. V was pared by 2 bases and J by 3 bases, with 13 bases between. Germline V gene data show CDR1 as MNHEY and CDR2 as SVGAGI. This CDR3 is 15 amino acids long. The CDR3 region has the DNA TGTGCCAGCAGTTACGATAGTATGTTTTACTATGGCTACACCTTC. Translating it yields CASSYDSMFYYGYTF.

In its sample, this clone is medium-sized (0.01 to 0.1%). The chain is built from TRBV28 and TRBJ1-2; 8 bases line up with TRBD1. Looked up from germline, CDR1 is MDHEN and CDR2 is SYDVKM. The CDR3 has 13 residues. Trimming took 4 bases from V and 8 from J; bases not matched to a gene: 6. Written as DNA, the CDR3 is TGTGCCAGCAGTTGGGCACAGGGGGTCGGCTACACCTTC. Translating it yields CASSWAQGVGYTF.

The rearrangement joins TRBV9 to TRBJ2-1, with TRBD2 identical over 12 bases. CDR3 length equals 18 residues. Germline-derived CDR1 and CDR2 are SGDLS and YYNGEE. After removal of 0 bases from V and 8 bases from J, the junction contained 12 bases not matched to a gene. The CDR3 DNA is TGTGCCAGCAGCGTAGTAGCGGCTAGCGGGGGGGCCCCCGATGAGCAGTTCTTC. It codes for CASSVVAASGGAPDEQFF.

V and J are TRBV27 and TRBJ2-2, with D possibly TRBD2 on 5 matching bases. This CDR3 has 15 residues. V lost 3 bases, J lost 4 bases, and 12 bases lay in between. Germline CDR1 MNHEY, CDR2 SMNVEV (reference sequence). CDR3 sequence: CASSLIHGGTGELFF. The CDR3 region has the DNA TGTGCCAGCAGTTTGATCCATGGAGGCACCGGGGAGCTGTTTTTT.

The V call is TRBV28, the J call TRBJ1-2; 10 nucleotides agree with TRBD1. This CDR3 comprises 13 residues. Germline V lookup: CDR1 MDHEN, CDR2 SYDVKM. Germline trimming cut 5 bases from V and 8 bases from J; bases unmatched to any gene: 5. The CDR3 coding sequence is TGTGCCAGCAGTAGACAGGGGGCGCGGGGCTACACCTTC. Its translation: CASSRQGARGYTF.

The chain has TRBV5-1 and TRBJ2-1; 11 bases are shared with TRBD2. The trim removed 4 bases at V and 4 bases at J, leaving 4 bases unmatched. CDR3 length: 15 amino acids. Germline V CDR1 and CDR2: SGHRS, YFSETQ. CDR3: CASSDGTSGYNEQFF. CDR3 in DNA: TGCGCCAGCAGCGACGGGACTAGCGGTTACAATGAGCAGTTCTTC.

DNA of the CDR3: TGTGCCAGCAGCGCGGGGACTAAAAACTACAATGAGCAGTTCTTC. Encoded protein: CASSAGTKNYNEQFF. The rearrangement joins TRBV9 to TRBJ2-1; 7 positions match TRBD2. This CDR3 has 15 amino acids. V lost 3 bases to trimming and J lost 3 bases; unmatched junction nucleotides: 6. CDR1 and CDR2 (germline): SGDLS, YYNGEE.

As concerns this clone: The same CDR3 is also encoded by other DNA sequences in this sample. The chain is built from TRBV5-1 and TRBJ1-4; 8 nucleotides align to TRBD1. Per germline, CDR1 SGHRS and CDR2 YFSETQ. V trimming: 3 bases; J trimming: 7 bases; junction bases outside the gene matches: 11. This CDR3 is built from 16 residues. The CDR3 DNA sequence: TGCGCCAGCAGCTCGGGTACAGGGGGATTTAGTGAAAAACTGTTTTTT. Translation: CASSSGTGGFSEKLFF.

The gene calls are TRBV2 and TRBJ2-7; 8 positions match TRBD1. Germline lookup yields CDR1 SNHLY and CDR2 FYNNEI. The CDR3 has 15 amino acids. J lost 4 bases, V lost 6 bases, and 11 bases had no gene match. The CDR3 region is CASSQNPGGKYEQYF. CDR3 bases: TGTGCCAGCAGCCAAAACCCAGGGGGCAAGTACGAGCAGTACTTC.

The gene calls are TRBV5-1 and TRBJ2-7; 8 nucleotides match TRBD2. The CDR3 has 15 amino acids. With 0 bases clipped from V and 4 bases from J, the junction kept 6 bases outside the gene matches. Germline V gene data show CDR1 as SGHRS and CDR2 as YFSETQ. CDR3 residues: CASSLATGGPYEQYF. DNA for the CDR3: TGCGCCAGCAGCTTGGCGACGGGGGGGCCATACGAGCAGTACTTC.

This clone was seen a few times. The chain employs TRBV28 and TRBJ1-5; the D gene is possibly TRBD1 (5 bases). CDR1 MDHEN and CDR2 SYDVKM come from the germline V gene. The V gene lost 3 bases and the J gene lost 3 bases, with 12 bases spanning the gap. The CDR3 is made up of 15 amino acids. The CDR3 nucleotides are TGTGCCAGCAGTTTCGGCAGGGCATACAATCAGCCCCAGCATTTT. Translating gives CASSFGRAYNQPQHF.